This TCR beta chain was found in a study of blood T cell repertoires in COVID-19 (TCRdb year 2020). Looking at the study overall: Collaborator samples came from the United States, Italy and Spain and covered acute and convalescent phases of COVID-19. The prospective study material was composed of cDNA or gDNA derived from T cells, B-cell-depleted T cells, or PBMCs. Subjects who had been exposed to COVID-19, were actively infected with it, or had recovered from it provided the deeply sampled blood TCRbeta repertoires that made up the dataset. The repertoires were made available in a free public database intended to serve as a resource for research on the immune response to SARS-CoV-2. Samples came from the ongoing ImmuneRACE study (first 160 participants) plus 1,254 subjects from 6 global collaborators. Sample metadata almost always included a de-identified subject ID, COVID-19 status, age in years and sex. Where available, HLA class I and class II types were obtained from metadata supplied by the sample provider rather than from assay-based typing. What the authors observed across the whole study: The amount of clinical and demographic metadata varied by source and participant and was provided uncurated.

A note on this clone: The antigen it binds to is not known. Base qualities are missing; no much larger clone stands one base away.

TCRbeta CDR3 regions were amplified from genomic DNA using the immunoSEQ Assay, a bias-controlled multiplex PCR. Per the authors' processing: The number of nucleated cells in each sample was estimated from the amplification of reference gene primers within the assay. To quantify the absolute abundance of each unique TCRbeta CDR3 rearrangement, sequence reads were collapsed and filtered. Productive Simpson clonality was computed per sample as the square root of Simpson's diversity index over productive rearrangements. TCRdb retrieved this table from immuneACCESS and kept in-frame rearrangements only. Not all clones are present; in checked studies, unresolved V genes account for under half, and no reason is known for the remainder. V, J and clone size derive from that table, while D and trimming were established from the DNA sequence. A total of under 250,000 clones appear in this sample, approximately 85% of them only once. Approximately 9.6% of the sample is taken by the ten largest.

The CDR3 runs 16 residues from the cysteine to the phenylalanine. CDR3 DNA only is kept here, 48 bases in frame from base 1. Trimming costs V 3 bases and J 0 bases, and their ends lie 12 bases apart. CDR1 is given as MGHDK and CDR2 as SYGVNS, both from the germline V gene. Participants in the prospective study were enrolled through a virtual design, were aged 18 to 89 years, and lived in fewer than 30 United States geographic areas. In the prospective study, cohorts were assigned on the basis of participant-reported clinical history obtained from a screening survey and a study questionnaire. Each participant in the prospective study had whole blood, serum and a nasopharyngeal or oropharyngeal swab collected by mobile phlebotomists. Additional blood draws and questionnaires over an approximately two-month period could optionally be provided by prospective study participants. Prospective study blood samples were shipped either frozen or at room temperature before DNA extraction.

The sample comprised PBMCs or T cells enriched from blood (not recorded which). The sequence came from a woman aged 45-65 years with acute COVID-19. Here the chain combines TRBV25-1 and TRBJ1-3; no D gene is confidently identified. The nucleotides read TGTGCCAGCAGTGATGCCCGACACCTCTCTGGAAACACCATATATTTT. This encodes CASSDARHLSGNTIYF. This CDR3, with the reference TRBV25-1 and TRBJ1-3 proteins standing in past its ends, gives the full variable domain EADIYQTPRYLVIGTGKKITLECSQTMGHDKMYWYQQDPGMELHLIHYSYGVNSTEKGDLSSESTVSRIRTEHFPLTLESARPSHTSQYLCASSDARHLSGNTIYFGEGSWLTVV.